What follows are 28 T cell receptor beta chains derived from one specimen sequenced in a study of cytomegalovirus exposure and HLA in healthy donors. PCR primers comprised 60 Vbeta and 13 Jbeta primers. Generated by immunoSEQ multiplex PCR, the TCRdb table keeps only in-frame clones and is missing some. The sample records roughly 100,000 clones, about 64% being singletons. Sequencing input: PBMCs. The origin of the receptors is a female donor in good health and CMV-seronegative.

The gene calls are TRBV2 and TRBJ1-4, with 7 positions matching TRBD1. The CDR3 is 14 residues long. The junction had 4 bases not matched to a gene; V was cut back by 5 bases and J by 4 bases. Germline values: CDR1 SNHLY, CDR2 FYNNEI. The CDR3 loop reads CASSPGQINEKLFF. CDR3 nucleotides: TGTGCCAGCAGTCCGGGACAGATTAATGAAAAACTGTTTTTT.

This clone showed up just a few times. The chain carries TRBV29-1 and TRBJ2-7; TRBD2 matches at 7 bases. Germline V gene data show CDR1 as SQVTM and CDR2 as ANQGSEA. This CDR3 contains 13 residues. After removal of 3 bases from V and 4 bases from J, the junction contained 6 bases not matched to a gene. The CDR3, as DNA: TGCAGCGTTGAGGGGGGGACCTCATACGAGCAGTACTTC. This encodes CSVEGGTSYEQYF.

The genes are TRBV2 and TRBJ2-3, with 14 bases lining up with TRBD2. The germline V gene encodes CDR1 SNHLY and CDR2 FYNNEI. CDR3 length equals 15 residues. The V gene end was trimmed by 8 bases and the J gene end by 9 bases; junction bases not matched to a gene: 10. The CDR3 DNA is TGTGCCAGCCACGGGGGACTAGCGGGAGTTGCCACGCAGTATTTT. Protein product: CASHGGLAGVATQYF. Variable domain in full (rest from reference TRBV2 and TRBJ2-3): EPEVTQTPSHQVTQMGQEVILRCVPISNHLYFYWYRQILGQKVEFLVSFYNNEISEKSEIFDDQFSVERPDGSNFTLKIRSTKLEDSAMYFCASHGGLAGVATQYFGPGTRLTVL.

The chain couples TRBV28 to TRBJ1-1; D unclear. V was shortened by 1 base and J by 12 bases, with 9 bases between the two germline ends. This CDR3 comprises 11 residues. Germline loops: CDR1 MDHEN, CDR2 SYDVKM. CDR3 in DNA: TGTGCCAGCAGTTTATCTCATTACACTTTCTTT. This encodes CASSLSHYTFF.

This chain uses TRBV11-2 with TRBJ1-2; D is unclear. Germline assignment: CDR1 SGHAT and CDR2 FQNNGV. CDR3 length: 13 amino acids. V lost 4 bases to trimming and J lost 2 bases, with 8 bases between them. DNA of the CDR3: TGTGCCAGCAGCTCATTCAAAAACTATGGCTACACCTTC. Amino acids: CASSSFKNYGYTF.

The genes are TRBV27 and TRBJ2-5, with a possible D match to TRBD1 (5 bases). CDR1 MNHEY and CDR2 SMNVEV come from the germline V gene (reference sequence). The CDR3 runs to 12 residues. Between the trimmed V and J ends, which lost 4 bases and 5 bases, there was a span of 8 bases. The CDR3 loop reads CASSYAGETQYF. CDR3 nucleotide sequence: TGTGCCAGCAGTTACGCAGGGGAGACCCAGTACTTC.

This clone appeared a few times. This rearrangement joins TRBV9 to TRBJ2-1; D not certain. The germline V gene encodes CDR1 SGDLS and CDR2 YYNGEE. This CDR3 spans 16 amino acids. The V end lost 4 bases, the J end lost 3 bases, and 17 bases lay between the germline ends. CDR3 in amino acids: CASSFRPSPSYNEQFF. The CDR3 nucleotides are TGTGCCAGCAGCTTCCGTCCTTCACCCAGCTACAATGAGCAGTTCTTC.

V gene TRBV5-1 combines with J gene TRBJ2-5; 7 nucleotides agree with TRBD1. Germline assignment: CDR1 SGHRS and CDR2 YFSETQ. The CDR3 extends over 15 amino acids. The V and J ends lost 0 bases and 5 bases, in that order; junction bases with no gene match: 7. The CDR3 sequence is CASSLEQGKWETQYF. In DNA form, the CDR3 reads TGCGCCAGCAGCTTGGAACAGGGGAAGTGGGAGACCCAGTACTTC.

The chain joins TRBV7-9 to TRBJ2-7; no reliable D call. Trimming took 5 bases from V and 9 from J, leaving 20 bases between them. The CDR3 loop spans 14 amino acids. Per the germline V gene, CDR1 is SEHNR and CDR2 is FQNEAQ (reference sequence). The CDR3 reads CASSPSRPMHGQYF. The CDR3 region has the DNA TGTGCCAGCAGCCCCTCTAGGCCCATGCACGGGCAGTACTTC.

This clone was found a few times. This chain links TRBV5-4 with TRBJ1-1; TRBD1 might be the D (6 bases). CDR1 and CDR2 from the germline V gene are SGHNT and YYREEE (reference sequence). The CDR3 covers 16 residues. With 4 bases removed from V and 4 bases from J, the gap between germline ends came to 20 bases. The CDR3 here is CASSPTRGGIATEAFF. The DNA of the CDR3 is TGTGCCAGCAGCCCAACCCGAGGGGGTATAGCCACTGAAGCTTTCTTT.

The chain links TRBV7-8 to TRBJ2-5; 13 bases map to TRBD2. The V gene end was trimmed by 5 bases and the J gene end by 4 bases; junction bases not matched to a gene: 7. This CDR3 is built from 16 residues. Per the germline V gene, CDR1 is SGHVS and CDR2 is FQNEAQ. The CDR3 loop is CASSTGLAGDPETQYF. In DNA form, the CDR3 reads TGTGCCAGCAGCACCGGACTAGCGGGAGACCCAGAGACCCAGTACTTC. Full variable domain (missing parts from reference TRBV7-8 and TRBJ2-5): GAGVSQSPRYKVAKRGQDVALRCDPISGHVSLFWYQQALGQGPEFLTYFQNEAQLDKSGLPSDRFFAERPEGSVSTLKIQRTQQEDSAVYLCASSTGLAGDPETQYFGPGTRLLVL.

The rearrangement links TRBV30 to TRBJ1-2, with 8 bases lining up with TRBD1. The CDR3 has 12 amino acids. Germline CDR1 reads GTSNPN; CDR2 reads SVGIG (reference sequence). J lost 4 bases, V lost 6 bases, and 4 bases had no gene match. CDR3 nucleotides: TGTGCCTGTTCACAGGGGGGCTATGGCTACACCTTC. Translated: CACSQGGYGYTF.

This chain links TRBV4-1 with TRBJ2-1, with D hard to call. Between the trimmed V and J ends, which lost 0 bases and 6 bases, there was a span of 15 bases. The length of the CDR3 is 16 residues. CDR1 is MGHRA and CDR2 is YSYEKL in the germline V gene. CDR3 sequence: CASSQDPALRGNEQFF. CDR3 coding DNA: TGCGCCAGCAGCCAAGACCCGGCCCTGAGAGGCAATGAGCAGTTCTTC.

V and J are TRBV7-6 and TRBJ2-7, with 7 bases matching TRBD1. The length of the CDR3 is 14 residues. Germline CDR1 reads SGHVS; CDR2 reads FNYEAQ. V shed 5 bases and J 5 bases; nucleotides not matched to a gene: 9. The DNA of the CDR3 is TGTGCCAGCAGCAGAGTACAGGGGTTTGACGAGCAGTACTTC. This translates into CASSRVQGFDEQYF.

The chain joins TRBV7-9 to TRBJ1-1; TRBD1 matches 7 bases. J lost 6 bases, V lost 5 bases, and 9 bases had no gene match. The V gene's germline CDR1 is SEHNR and CDR2 FQNEAQ (reference sequence). The CDR3 sequence is 14 residues long. In nucleotides, the CDR3 is TGTGCCAGCAGCCCCCAGGGGGATGTTTCTGAAGCTTTCTTT. Its translation: CASSPQGDVSEAFF.

J is TRBJ2-3 and V is TRBV6-6; 13 positions agree with TRBD2. The CDR3 covers 16 residues. V was clipped by 2 bases and J by 4 bases; unmatched bases: 3. Germline lookup yields CDR1 MNHNY and CDR2 SVGAGI (reference sequence). DNA for the CDR3: TGTGCCAGCAGTTACCACGGACTAGCGGGAGCAGATACGCAGTATTTT. Protein: CASSYHGLAGADTQYF.

The V call is TRBV29-1, the J call TRBJ2-3; the match to TRBD2 covers 7 bases. V lost 6 bases, J lost 2 bases, and 14 bases stayed unmatched. Germline values: CDR1 SQVTM, CDR2 ANQGSEA. CDR3 length: 16 residues. The chain's CDR3 is CSVTGGGWGNTDTQYF. CDR3 nucleotides: TGCAGCGTGACTGGGGGGGGTTGGGGGAACACAGATACGCAGTATTTT.

The chain uses TRBV5-1 and TRBJ2-4; 9 bases align to TRBD1. Germline trimming cut 0 bases from V and 0 bases from J; bases unmatched to any gene: 7. CDR1 is SGHRS and CDR2 is YFSETQ in the germline V gene. The CDR3 sequence is 18 residues long. The CDR3 sequence: CASSLGQGVLLAKNIQYF. The CDR3 DNA is TGCGCCAGCAGCTTGGGACAGGGGGTCCTACTAGCCAAAAACATTCAGTACTTC.

In its sample, this clone was seen a few times. This specimen includes other DNA sequences encoding the same CDR3. The chain has TRBV6-5 and TRBJ2-7; no reliable D call. The germline V and J ends were trimmed by 4 bases and 1 base, with 8 bases remaining between them. The germline V gene encodes CDR1 MNHEY and CDR2 SVGAGI. The CDR3 length is 13 residues. CDR3 nucleotides: TGTGCCAGCAGTTCAGGAAATTCCTACGAGCAGTACTTC. Amino acid sequence: CASSSGNSYEQYF.

The chain recombines TRBV6-5 with TRBJ2-1; 7 bases align to TRBD2. Trimming removed 0 bases from V and 1 base from J; junction bases left unmatched: 3. The germline CDR1 and CDR2 sequences are MNHEY and SVGAGI. The CDR3 totals 16 residues. The CDR3 nucleotides read TGTGCCAGCAGTTACTCAGGCGGGAGTTCCTACAATGAGCAGTTCTTC. It encodes CASSYSGGSSYNEQFF.

This clone was counted between two and nine times. This chain connects TRBV2 to TRBJ2-3, with TRBD1 identical over 10 bases. After removal of 2 bases from V and 1 base from J, the junction contained 3 bases not matched to a gene. The CDR3 has 16 amino acids. CDR1 SNHLY and CDR2 FYNNEI come from the germline V gene. CDR3 residues: CASSEYGTGGTDTQYF. The CDR3 DNA follows: TGTGCCAGCAGTGAATATGGGACAGGGGGCACAGATACGCAGTATTTT.

This clone was detected only a few times. The chain has TRBV28 and TRBJ2-3; 9 nucleotides match TRBD2. This CDR3 is 16 amino acids long. Per germline, CDR1 MDHEN and CDR2 SYDVKM. The V segment lost 4 bases and the J segment 3 bases; nucleotides outside the gene matches: 8. CDR3 protein: CASSSLAGVVTDTQYF. For the CDR3, the DNA is TGTGCCAGCAGTTCTTTAGCGGGAGTGGTTACAGATACGCAGTATTTT.

This clone was seen a single time. V gene TRBV6-4 combines with J gene TRBJ2-5, with TRBD1 identical over 9 bases. Germline V gene sequence: CDR1 MRHNA, CDR2 SNTAGT. The ends lost 5 bases at V and 6 bases at J; junction bases unmatched: 4. This CDR3 contains 13 residues. The CDR3 sequence: CASSPGTGKTQYF. In nucleotides, the CDR3 is TGTGCCAGCAGTCCCGGGACAGGGAAGACCCAGTACTTC.

The chain links TRBV14 to TRBJ1-4, with D possibly TRBD1 on 6 matching bases. The CDR3 totals 14 residues. CDR1 and CDR2 from the germline V gene are SGHDN and FVKESK. Trimming took off 2 bases at V and 3 bases at J, with 7 bases between the two ends. The CDR3, as DNA: TGTGCCAGCAGCCAAACAGGGCCTAATGAAAAACTGTTTTTT. It is translated as CASSQTGPNEKLFF.

This chain links TRBV10-3 with TRBJ2-7, with D perhaps TRBD1 (7 bases). The CDR3 length is 17 residues. The germline V and J ends were trimmed by 3 bases and 4 bases, with 22 bases remaining between them. Germline V lookup: CDR1 ENHRY, CDR2 SYGVKD. The CDR3 bases are TGTGCCATCAGTGATCGGGGTTTGGAGGGGGCCGGTTACGAGCAGTACTTC. This translates into CAISDRGLEGAGYEQYF.

The chain employs TRBV7-2 and TRBJ1-1; 7 positions agree with TRBD1. The CDR3 runs 16 residues. V was pared by 5 bases and J by 8 bases, with 17 bases of the junction left unmatched. CDR1 is SGHTA and CDR2 is FQGNSA in the germline V gene. The CDR3 loop reads CASSLRRDSDGAEAFF. The CDR3 region has the DNA TGTGCCAGCAGCCTCCGTCGGGACAGCGACGGGGCCGAAGCTTTCTTT.

This clone was detected only once. The chain couples TRBV28 to TRBJ2-1, with 11 bases fitting TRBD2. This CDR3 comprises 16 residues. Germline CDR1 reads MDHEN; CDR2 reads SYDVKM. Trimming cost V 5 bases and J 9 bases; bases outside gene matches: 12. CDR3 in DNA: TGTGCCAGCAGTCCGGCAGGCCTAGCGGGAGGTTCTGAGCAGTTCTTC. It yields the protein CASSPAGLAGGSEQFF.

V gene TRBV2 combines with J gene TRBJ1-5, with a tentative D call TRBD1 (6 bases). Trimming removed 4 bases from V and 0 bases from J, with 16 bases in between. Germline V gene data show CDR1 as SNHLY and CDR2 as FYNNEI. The CDR3 has 17 amino acids. This CDR3 reads CASSALPRDISNQPQHF. The CDR3 bases are TGTGCCAGCAGTGCCCTTCCTCGGGACATTAGCAATCAGCCCCAGCATTTT.